This T cell receptor beta chain came from a study of identifying expanded T cells in peripheral blood. Libraries were prepared by immunoSEQ multiplex PCR; TCRdb keeps only in-frame clonotypes and omits some of them. The sample comprises roughly 84,000 clones, approximately 90% of which are singletons, and 7.3% rests with the top ten. Collection occurred without any documented infections or immune events in donors. J gave up 4 bases and V 6 bases, and 9 bases lay outside the gene matches. From germline, CDR1 is SNHLY and CDR2 FYNNEI. The CDR3 covers 15 residues. Only a few counts were recorded for this clone.

Input material: blood. The rearrangement joins TRBV2 to TRBJ1-5, with 7 bases lining up with TRBD1. The sequence was collected from a person aged 18 to 75 in good health. DNA for the CDR3: TGTGCCAGCAGACCGACAGGGTCGGGGAATCAGCCCCAGCATTTT. Translation gives CASRPTGSGNQPQHF.